The T cell receptor (beta chain) described here comes from a study of blood T cell repertoires in COVID-19. The overall study: T cells, B-cell-depleted T cells, or PBMCs provided the cDNA or gDNA that served as material.

Assay: immunoSEQ multiplex PCR; the TCRdb copy retains only in-frame clones and omits some. The sample has 100,000 to 150,000 clones; 65% to 85% are singletons. V lost 1 base and J lost 2, with 7 bases in between. Per the germline V gene, CDR1 is KGHDR and CDR2 is SFDVKD. This CDR3 comprises 14 residues. The TCR comes from a man aged 25-45 years with COVID-19, enrolled during active disease. V usage is TRBV24-1 and J usage is TRBJ1-2, with a tentative D call TRBD1 (5 bases). The sample consisted of peripheral blood. The CDR3 bases are TGTGCCACCAGTGATTTACGACAGAACTATGGCTACACCTTC. Residues: CATSDLRQNYGYTF.